This T cell receptor (beta chain) is drawn from a study of OX40 agonist ivuxolimab in advanced cancers. From germline, CDR1 is MRHNA and CDR2 SNTAGT. CDR3 length: 16 residues. V lost 0 bases, J lost 0 bases, and 10 bases lay in between. Data came from immunoSEQ multiplex PCR; TCRdb stores just in-frame clones and leaves some out. The data show about 54,000 clones, just under 85% seen once. This TCR came from an adult with an advanced solid tumor such as melanoma, head and neck, liver or kidney cancer. The specimen comprised CD4+ or CD8+ T cells sorted from blood, sampled in a trial of the OX40 agonist ivuxolimab. V and J are TRBV6-4 and TRBJ2-3; D not certain. CDR3 region: CASSDSASSSTDTQYF. CDR3 bases: TGTGCCAGCAGTGACTCGGCGTCTTCTAGCACAGATACGCAGTATTTT.